Listed below are T cell receptor beta chains from one sample, sequenced in a study of radiotherapy plus CTLA-4 blockade in lung cancer. Data came from immunoSEQ multiplex PCR; TCRdb stores just in-frame clones and leaves some out. The sample lists about 78,000 clones, approximately 86% occurring once. The source was peripheral blood, collected from a patient treated with radiotherapy plus ipilimumab. All receptors come from a human donor with non-small cell lung cancer who had stable disease on radiotherapy plus ipilimumab. CDR3s include the opening cysteine and the closing phenylalanine or tryptophan. D genes are given only for firm matches. A clone size is listed for some rows: how often the clone was seen (once, few, many), or a class if it is expanded.

D: .
V: TRBV5-1
size: .
J: TRBJ1-4
DNA: TGCGCCAGCAGCCTGGGATCCGGGACGAGTGAAAAACTGTTTTTT
CDR3: CASSLGSGTSEKLFF

D: TRBD1
V: TRBV18
size: .
J: TRBJ1-6
DNA: TGTGCCAGCGCAGGGGGACTGGATTCACCCCTCCACTTT
CDR3: CASAGGLDSPLHF

D: TRBD1
V: TRBV5-1
size: .
J: TRBJ2-7
DNA: TGCGCCAGCAGCAACCCGGGACAGGGGCTGTACGAGCAGTACTTC
CDR3: CASSNPGQGLYEQYF

D: .
V: TRBV19
size: .
J: TRBJ2-7
DNA: TGTGCCAGTTCCAGGCCTCCGGGCTACGAGCAGTACTTC
CDR3: CASSRPPGYEQYF

D: .
V: TRBV20-1
size: .
J: TRBJ2-7
DNA: TGCAGTGCTAGAGGCACCGATGAGCAGTACTTC
CDR3: CSARGTDEQYF

D: .
V: TRBV5-4
size: .
J: TRBJ1-6
DNA: TGTGCCAGTGGCCAGTATAATTCACCCCTCCACTTT
CDR3: CASGQYNSPLHF

D: TRBD2
V: TRBV5-1
size: .
J: TRBJ2-1
DNA: TGCGCCAGCAGCTTGGGACTTTTTCTAGCGGAGCAGCACAATGAGCAGTTCTTC
CDR3: CASSLGLFLAEQHNEQFF

D: .
V: TRBV6-1
size: .
J: TRBJ1-1
DNA: TGTGCCAGCGTCCCAAAGCGGAGGGGGAACACTGAAGCTTTCTTT
CDR3: CASVPKRRGNTEAFF

D: TRBD2
V: TRBV10-1
size: .
J: TRBJ2-7
DNA: TGCGCCAGCACCGGCCTTAGAAGCGGGGGGTGCGAGCAGTACTTC
CDR3: CASTGLRSGGCEQYF

D: TRBD2
V: TRBV5-4
size: .
J: TRBJ2-5
DNA: TGTGCCAGCAGCTTGGAGGGCGGGGGGCGAGAGACCCAGTACTTC
CDR3: CASSLEGGGRETQYF

D: TRBD2
V: TRBV7-6
size: .
J: TRBJ2-1
DNA: TGTGCCAGCAGGCGGACTAGCGGGGGGGCAGGTGAGCAGTTCTTC
CDR3: CASRRTSGGAGEQFF

D: .
V: TRBV7-3
size: .
J: TRBJ2-2
DNA: TGTGCCAGCAGCTTAGATCGGGACCCCGGTGGATCCGGGGAGCTGTTTTTT
CDR3: CASSLDRDPGGSGELFF

D: TRBD2
V: TRBV6-1
size: once
J: TRBJ2-1
DNA: TGTGCCAGCAGTGCTTCAGCACTAGCGGGACCCTACAATGAGCAGTTCTTC
CDR3: CASSASALAGPYNEQFF

D: .
V: TRBV6-5
size: once
J: TRBJ1-3
DNA: TGTGCCAGCAGTGCATCGGCACAGCCTGGAAACACCATATATTTT
CDR3: CASSASAQPGNTIYF

D: .
V: TRBV5-6
size: .
J: TRBJ1-5
DNA: TGTGCCAGCAGCTTGGAGGGCAGCCTCAATCAGCCCCAGCATTTT
CDR3: CASSLEGSLNQPQHF

D: .
V: TRBV18
size: .
J: TRBJ2-2
DNA: TGTGCCAGCTCCCCCAACTCGCCGCAACACGGGGAGCTGTTTTTT
CDR3: CASSPNSPQHGELFF

D: TRBD2
V: TRBV7-3
size: once
J: TRBJ2-5
DNA: TGTGCCAGCAGCTTAACGGCGGGGGGAGAGACCCAGTACTTC
CDR3: CASSLTAGGETQYF

D: .
V: TRBV4-1
size: once
J: TRBJ2-7
DNA: TGCGCCAGCAGCCAAGATCGGGCGGGACGGATCTACGAGCAGTACTTC
CDR3: CASSQDRAGRIYEQYF

D: .
V: TRBV4-2
size: .
J: TRBJ2-4
DNA: TGTGCCAGCAGCCCGGACGGAAACATTCAGTACTTC
CDR3: CASSPDGNIQYF